The 5 T cell receptor beta chains below were found in one sample sequenced in a study of early T cells in non-severe SARS-CoV-2 infection. Using its own MiXCR run on the 5' RACE reads, TCRdb lists one record per CDR3 protein. The repertoire holds 100,000 to 150,000 distinct CDR3 sequences, with 15% as singletons. The sequencing input was whole blood. The receptors originated from an adult who was a healthcare worker with PCR-confirmed SARS-CoV-2 infection or an uninfected control (not recorded which).

This clonotype was counted only a few times. V is TRBV20-1 and J is TRBJ2-1; 7 positions match TRBD2. Germline V gives CDR1 DFQATT, CDR2 SNEGSKA (reference sequence). CDR3 length: 15 residues. J lost 1 base, V lost 1 base, and 4 bases had no gene match. The CDR3 loop reads CSARGLAVSYNEQFF. DNA for the CDR3: TGCAGTGCTAGAGGGCTAGCGGTTTCCTACAATGAGCAGTTCTTC.

Only a few counts were recorded for this clonotype. The gene calls are TRBV6-2 or TRBV6-3 and TRBJ1-1, with TRBD1 matching over 7 bases. CDR3 length: 12 residues. CDR1 is MNHEY, CDR2 SVGEGT, per germline. The V segment lost 0 bases and the J segment 8 bases; nucleotides outside the gene matches: 0. The CDR3 protein is CASSYSDREAFF. The CDR3 nucleotides are TGTGCCAGCAGTTACTCGGACAGGGAAGCTTTCTTT.

The rearrangement links TRBV7-3 to TRBJ1-5; D unresolved. The CDR3 runs 14 residues. The V end was cut by 5 bases, the J end by 6 bases, with 14 bases between. From germline, CDR1 is SGHTA and CDR2 FQGTGA. The CDR3 nucleotides are TGTGCCAGCAGCCCGGGCCCCCTGGGTCAGCCCCAGCATTTT. Translation gives CASSPGPLGQPQHF.

The chain uses TRBV12-3 or TRBV12-4 and TRBJ1-1, with 9 nucleotides matching TRBD1. The length of the CDR3 is 15 residues. V shed 4 bases and J 8 bases; nucleotides not matched to a gene: 11. This chain's CDR3 is CASSSSGTGRLEAFF. The CDR3 DNA is TGTGCCAGCAGTTCCTCCGGGACAGGGAGATTAGAAGCTTTCTTT.

The chain links TRBV5-1 to TRBJ1-3; D gene uncertain. Germline assignment: CDR1 SGHRS and CDR2 YFSETQ. This CDR3 region has 17 residues. Trimming stripped 0 bases from V and 0 bases from J, with 13 bases between. CDR3 residues: CASSLEWLANSGNTIYF. In DNA form, the CDR3 reads TGCGCCAGCAGCTTGGAGTGGCTCGCTAACTCTGGAAACACCATATATTTT.